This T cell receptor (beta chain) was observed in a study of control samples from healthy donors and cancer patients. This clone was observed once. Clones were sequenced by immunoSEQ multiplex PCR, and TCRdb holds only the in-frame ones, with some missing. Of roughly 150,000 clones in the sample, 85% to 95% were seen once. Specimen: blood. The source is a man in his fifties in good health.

In DNA, the CDR3 is TGTGCCAGCAGCCCGACCGGGACAGGGAACACCGGGGAGCTGTTTTTT. Translated, it gives CASSPTGTGNTGELFF. The V and J genes are TRBV28 and TRBJ2-2, with 8 bases lining up with TRBD1. Germline V CDR1 and CDR2: MDHEN, SYDVKM. V lost 6 bases to trimming and J lost 1 base; unmatched junction nucleotides: 7. The CDR3 has 16 amino acids.